The 22 T cell receptor beta chains listed next were all sequenced from one sample in a study of identical twins. One entry per CDR3 protein, called by TCRdb with MiXCR from the 5' RACE reads. The data show roughly 540,000 distinct CDR3 sequences, under 25% seen once. The same data also contributed to another study, on T cells expressing NK-cell markers.

Sequencing input: CD4+ T cells sorted from blood. The source is a young woman in good health.

The rearrangement uses TRBV20-1 and TRBJ2-3, with 8 bases fitting TRBD2. CDR1 DFQATT and CDR2 SNEGSKA come from the germline V gene (reference sequence). The CDR3 has 12 amino acids. CDR3 in amino acids: CRGAGDTDTQYF. The DNA for the CDR3 is TGCAGAGGAGCGGGGGACACAGATACGCAGTATTTT.

The chain is built from TRBV27 and TRBJ2-5, with 9 positions matching TRBD1. Germline loops: CDR1 MNHEY, CDR2 SMNVEV (reference sequence). The CDR3 is 13 residues long. V dropped 3 bases and J dropped 6; count of bases not matched to a gene: 2. CDR3 sequence: CASSLGTGQTQYF. The CDR3 DNA sequence: TGTGCCAGCAGTTTGGGGACAGGGCAGACCCAGTACTTC.

This chain connects TRBV3-1 to TRBJ1-1, with D possibly TRBD1 on 5 matching bases. V gave up 4 bases and J gave up 5 bases, with 17 bases separating them. Germline V CDR1 and CDR2: LGHDT, YNNKEL (reference sequence). This CDR3 is 15 amino acids long. The CDR3 loop is CASSPWDGPETEAFF. Here the CDR3 DNA reads TGTGCCAGCAGCCCGTGGGACGGACCCGAAACTGAAGCTTTCTTT.

This clonotype appeared a few times. The chain couples TRBV7-6 to TRBJ2-2; either TRBD1 or TRBD2 may supply D (6 bases each). The CDR3 length is 12 residues. Trimming pared 4 bases from V and 15 bases from J, leaving 15 bases between. From germline, CDR1 is SGHVS and CDR2 FNYEAQ. Here the CDR3 DNA reads TGTGCCAGCAGCTCCAGAGGAGGGGGGTTGTTTTTT. Its protein is CASSSRGGGLFF.

The chain links TRBV3-1 to TRBJ1-1, with D uncertain. CDR3 length: 15 residues. V lost 1 base, J lost 1 base, and 10 bases lay in between. From germline, CDR1 is LGHDT and CDR2 YNNKEL (reference sequence). This CDR3 is CASSQVGSSNTEAFF. The DNA of the CDR3 is TGTGCCAGCAGCCAAGTCGGTAGTTCGAACACTGAAGCTTTCTTT.

This clonotype was seen a handful of times. The chain couples TRBV30 to TRBJ2-1, with D possibly called TRBD1 or TRBD2 (5 bases each). Germline V lookup: CDR1 GTSNPN, CDR2 SVGIG (reference sequence). V gave up 3 bases and J gave up 8 bases, with 11 bases separating them. This CDR3 contains 12 residues. CDR3 protein: CAWRGDRYEQFF. CDR3 bases: TGTGCCTGGAGGGGGGATAGGTATGAGCAGTTCTTC.

This clonotype was counted only a few times. V usage is TRBV20-1 and J usage is TRBJ1-3, with D perhaps matching TRBD1 (5 bases). This CDR3 spans 14 amino acids. Germline CDR1 DFQATT, CDR2 SNEGSKA (reference sequence). V lost 5 bases, J lost 2 bases, and 13 bases lay in between. CDR3 region: CSADRSGTGNTIYF. The CDR3 DNA is TGCAGTGCTGATAGGTCAGGGACTGGAAACACCATATATTTT.

The chain links TRBV7-2 to TRBJ2-7; TRBD2 matches 12 bases. This CDR3 spans 17 amino acids. Trimming removed 5 bases from V and 5 bases from J; junction bases left unmatched: 13. The germline V gene has CDR1 SGHTA and CDR2 FQGNSA. CDR3 residues: CASSRSSGRVKVHEQYF. In nucleotides, the CDR3 is TGTGCCAGCAGCCGGTCTAGCGGGAGGGTAAAGGTCCACGAGCAGTACTTC.

The chain carries TRBV6-5 and TRBJ2-7, with TRBD2 identical over 11 bases. Unmatched junction bases numbered 0, after V lost 0 bases and J lost 2 bases. CDR3 length: 15 amino acids. The germline gives CDR1 MNHEY, CDR2 SVGAGI. The CDR3 loop reads CASSYSTSGTYEQYF. The CDR3 region has the DNA TGTGCCAGCAGTTACTCGACTAGCGGGACCTACGAGCAGTACTTC.

In its sample, this clonotype was seen many times. Compared with germline, one end of the junction differs, possibly owing to a read error. CDR3 amino acids: CSARPTPGTGQLVF. The CDR3 region has the DNA TGCAGTGCTAGACCTACTCCCGGGACAGGGCAGTTGGTCTTT. The chain is built from TRBV20-1 and TRBJ1-1; 9 bases agree with TRBD1. CDR3 length: 14 amino acids. The germline CDR1 and CDR2 sequences are DFQATT and SNEGSKA (reference sequence).

The V gene is TRBV12-3 or TRBV12-4, the J gene TRBJ2-7, with unresolved D. V gave up 2 bases and J gave up 7 bases, with 6 bases separating them. The CDR3 loop spans 11 amino acids. The CDR3 protein is CASSLYGEQYF. In DNA, the CDR3 is TGTGCCAGCAGTTTATATGGAGAGCAGTACTTC.

CDR3 region: CAIGTGGFGELFF. DNA for the CDR3: TGTGCCATCGGGACAGGGGGTTTCGGGGAGCTGTTTTTT. The V and J genes are TRBV10-3 and TRBJ2-2, with 11 bases fitting TRBD1. This CDR3 has 13 amino acids. The germline V gene encodes CDR1 ENHRY and CDR2 SYGVKD. With V trimmed by 8 bases and J by 7 bases, 3 bases remained unmatched.

The chain is built from TRBV5-1 and TRBJ2-3; D gene ambiguous. Germline V lookup: CDR1 SGHRS, CDR2 YFSETQ. CDR3 size: 14 residues. Trimming removed 6 bases at V and 1 base at J, with 12 bases between. CDR3 sequence reads: CASTSTVGTDTQYF. The DNA of the CDR3 is TGCGCCAGCACGAGTACGGTGGGCACAGATACGCAGTATTTT.

This chain connects TRBV4-1 to TRBJ1-3; D gene uncertain. V was cut by 1 base and J by 0 bases, with 13 bases left in between. The CDR3 is made up of 17 amino acids. Germline CDR1 and CDR2: MGHRA and YSYEKL. This chain's CDR3 is CASSQAGPGLSGNTIYF. The CDR3 DNA reads TGCGCCAGCAGCCAAGCCGGACCAGGACTCTCTGGAAACACCATATATTTT.

V is TRBV7-9 and J is TRBJ2-7; D unclear. V shed 1 base and J shed 4 bases, with 14 bases lying between them. Germline lookup yields CDR1 SEHNR and CDR2 FQNEAQ (reference sequence). The CDR3 sequence is 15 residues long. The CDR3 here is CASSLDAPVKYEQYF. The CDR3 DNA follows: TGTGCCAGCAGCTTAGATGCACCAGTGAAGTACGAGCAGTACTTC.

This clonotype was picked up a small number of times. This chain uses TRBV20-1 with TRBJ2-5; possibly TRBD1 or TRBD2 for D (6 bases each). V was clipped by 5 bases and J by 1 base, with 11 bases between them. The CDR3 extends over 13 amino acids. Germline values: CDR1 DFQATT, CDR2 SNEGSKA (reference sequence). CDR3 in amino acids: CSAARGPQETQYF. The CDR3 nucleotides are TGCAGTGCTGCCCGGGGGCCCCAAGAGACCCAGTACTTC.

This clonotype has more than one count but fewer than ten. The gene calls are TRBV20-1 and TRBJ1-4, with a possible D match to TRBD1 (5 bases). From germline, CDR1 is DFQATT and CDR2 SNEGSKA (reference sequence). V lost 3 bases, J lost 0 bases, and 14 bases lay in between. The CDR3 consists of 16 residues. The CDR3 bases are TGCAGTGCTAGGGAGGGGTTCGCGGCAACTAATGAAAAACTGTTTTTT. Translating it yields CSAREGFAATNEKLFF.

The table lists this clonotype with many counts. This chain connects TRBV7-2 to TRBJ2-3; TRBD2 agrees at 11 bases. Germline V gene lookup returns CDR1 SGHTA and CDR2 FQGNSA. Trimming cost V 4 bases and J 6 bases; bases outside gene matches: 6. The CDR3 covers 15 residues. This chain's CDR3 is CASSSTPSGRDTQYF. The CDR3 DNA sequence: TGTGCCAGCAGCTCAACACCTAGCGGGAGGGATACGCAGTATTTT.

This clonotype has only a few counts. The CDR3 sequence is CASSLDWPRDREYF. The CDR3 bases are TGCGCCAGCAGCTTGGACTGGCCCCGGGACAGGGAGTACTTC. The chain has TRBV5-1 and TRBJ2-4, with 9 bases aligning to TRBD1. Trimming cost V 0 bases and J 14 bases; bases outside gene matches: 9. There are 14 residues in the CDR3. CDR1 and CDR2 (germline): SGHRS, YFSETQ.

This clonotype has just a few counts. This sequence joins TRBV6-2 or TRBV6-3 and TRBJ2-1; the match to TRBD2 covers 16 bases. Germline-derived CDR1 and CDR2 are MNHEY and SVGEGT. This CDR3 region has 18 residues. Germline trimming cut 7 bases from V and 10 bases from J; bases unmatched to any gene: 16. This CDR3 is CASTPLPGLAGGPWEQFF. The DNA of the CDR3 is TGTGCCAGCACACCATTACCGGGACTAGCGGGAGGGCCTTGGGAGCAGTTCTTC.

This clonotype has a handful of counts. V is TRBV20-1 and J is TRBJ2-5; D remains unclear. The length of the CDR3 is 13 residues. The germline V and J ends were trimmed by 0 bases and 5 bases, with 10 bases remaining between them. CDR1 DFQATT and CDR2 SNEGSKA come from the germline V gene (reference sequence). Here the CDR3 reads CSAREGARETQYF. In DNA, the CDR3 is TGCAGTGCTAGAGAGGGCGCAAGGGAGACCCAGTACTTC.

Ten or more counts support this clonotype. The chain links TRBV6-5 to TRBJ2-5; no definite D call. The CDR3 length is 11 residues. Germline V gene data show CDR1 as MNHEY and CDR2 as SVGAGI. Trimming shortened V by 5 bases and J by 6 bases, and 7 bases separated the two germline ends. This chain's CDR3 is CASSAAKTQYF. CDR3 sequence (DNA): TGTGCCAGCAGTGCGGCGAAGACCCAGTACTTC.